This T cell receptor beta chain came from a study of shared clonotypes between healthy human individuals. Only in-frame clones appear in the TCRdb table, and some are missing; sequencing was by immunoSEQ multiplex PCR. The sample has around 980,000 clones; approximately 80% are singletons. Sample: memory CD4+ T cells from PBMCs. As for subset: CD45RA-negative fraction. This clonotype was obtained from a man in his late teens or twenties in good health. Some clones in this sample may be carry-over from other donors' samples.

CDR3 DNA sequence: TGTGCCATCTCGGCAGGGTCGAACACCGGGGAGCTGTTTTTT. Its protein product is CAISAGSNTGELFF. The rearrangement uses TRBV10-3 and TRBJ2-2; TRBD1 might be the D (5 bases). The germline V gene has CDR1 ENHRY and CDR2 SYGVKD. CDR3 size: 14 residues. Trimming shortened V by 8 bases and J by 0 bases, and 10 bases separated the two germline ends.